Listed below are T cell receptor beta chains from one sample, sequenced in a study of blood T cell repertoires in COVID-19. Clones were sequenced by immunoSEQ multiplex PCR, and TCRdb holds only the in-frame ones, with some missing. The sample lists fewer than 350,000 clones; about 83% were seen once. Specimen: PBMCs or T cells enriched from blood (not recorded which). All receptors come from a woman aged 40 to 49 who had recovered from COVID-19. CDR3s include the opening cysteine and the closing phenylalanine or tryptophan. The D gene is left open where the match is weak. The size of a clone is reported for some rows only, either as once, few or many, or as a class for expanded clones.

j_call: TRBJ2-5
d_call: TRBD2
v_call: TRBV6-6
clone_size: -
cdr3_nt: TGTGCCAGCAGTTCCGGGACTAGTTTTTTAGAGACCCAGTACTTC
cdr3_aa: CASSSGTSFLETQYF

j_call: TRBJ2-1
d_call: TRBD2
v_call: TRBV7-9
clone_size: -
cdr3_nt: TGTGCCAGCAGCCCTACTAGCGGGAGAAGCTATGAGCAGTTCTTC
cdr3_aa: CASSPTSGRSYEQFF

j_call: TRBJ2-3
d_call: -
v_call: TRBV18
clone_size: once
cdr3_nt: TGTGCCAGCTCACCCCGGCGGGCCACAGATACGCAGTATTTT
cdr3_aa: CASSPRRATDTQYF

j_call: TRBJ2-6
d_call: TRBD1
v_call: TRBV19
clone_size: -
cdr3_nt: TGTGCCAGTGGCCCGACAGGGAATTCCCTCTCTGGGGCCAACGTCCTGACTTTC
cdr3_aa: CASGPTGNSLSGANVLTF

j_call: TRBJ1-1
d_call: TRBD1
v_call: TRBV7-9
clone_size: -
cdr3_nt: TGTGCCAGCAGCACTGGGACAGAGAAAGCTTTCTTT
cdr3_aa: CASSTGTEKAFF

j_call: TRBJ1-5
d_call: -
v_call: TRBV19
clone_size: -
cdr3_nt: TGTGCCAGTAGTCAGAGGGACAATCAGCCCCAGCATTTT
cdr3_aa: CASSQRDNQPQHF

j_call: TRBJ1-6
d_call: -
v_call: TRBV7-2
clone_size: -
cdr3_nt: TGTGCCAGCAGCTTAGACATACCTAATTCACCCCTCCACTTT
cdr3_aa: CASSLDIPNSPLHF

j_call: TRBJ2-5
d_call: TRBD2
v_call: TRBV4-2
clone_size: -
cdr3_nt: TGTGCCAGCAGCCAAGCCCTAGCGGGGAAGACCCAGTACTTC
cdr3_aa: CASSQALAGKTQYF

j_call: TRBJ2-7
d_call: -
v_call: TRBV19
clone_size: -
cdr3_nt: TGTGCCAGTAGTCTGCCAGGTCGGTACGAGCAGTACTTC
cdr3_aa: CASSLPGRYEQYF

j_call: TRBJ2-7
d_call: -
v_call: TRBV4-3
clone_size: -
cdr3_nt: TGCGCCAGCAGCCAAGAACTTCGAGCCGCGGCTGGGCAGTACTTC
cdr3_aa: CASSQELRAAAGQYF

j_call: TRBJ1-2
d_call: -
v_call: TRBV5-4
clone_size: once
cdr3_nt: TGTGCCAGCAGCTTGGGAGGCGGAAACTATGGCTACACCTTC
cdr3_aa: CASSLGGGNYGYTF

j_call: TRBJ2-7
d_call: -
v_call: TRBV4-3
clone_size: few
cdr3_nt: TGCGCCAGCAGCCAAGAAGAGGCTAATTACGAGCAGTACTTC
cdr3_aa: CASSQEEANYEQYF

j_call: TRBJ2-3
d_call: TRBD2
v_call: TRBV4-2
clone_size: -
cdr3_nt: TGTGCCAGCAGCCCGGTTTTGAGCGGGAGGGATACGCAGTATTTT
cdr3_aa: CASSPVLSGRDTQYF

j_call: TRBJ2-1
d_call: -
v_call: TRBV7-2
clone_size: -
cdr3_nt: TGTGCCAGCAGCTCGTCCCGGGACTTTAATGAGCAGTTCTTC
cdr3_aa: CASSSSRDFNEQFF

j_call: TRBJ1-3
d_call: -
v_call: TRBV28
clone_size: -
cdr3_nt: TGTGCCAGCAGCACCCAACCGACGGCGGGCAACACCATATATTTT
cdr3_aa: CASSTQPTAGNTIYF

j_call: TRBJ1-1
d_call: -
v_call: TRBV28
clone_size: -
cdr3_nt: TGTGCCAGCAGTTTATCCTCCAACAGGGTTGGGAACACTGAAGCTTTCTTT
cdr3_aa: CASSLSSNRVGNTEAFF

j_call: TRBJ2-1
d_call: -
v_call: TRBV7-9
clone_size: -
cdr3_nt: TGTGCCAGCAGCTTTAGAGGGGGCAATGAGCAGTTCTTC
cdr3_aa: CASSFRGGNEQFF

j_call: TRBJ2-2
d_call: TRBD1
v_call: TRBV29-1
clone_size: -
cdr3_nt: TGCAGCGCTGAGACAGGGGGGCTTAACACCGGGGAGCTGTTTTTT
cdr3_aa: CSAETGGLNTGELFF

j_call: TRBJ1-1
d_call: -
v_call: TRBV19
clone_size: -
cdr3_nt: TGTGCCAGTAGTATGCGGGACCTTAACACTGAAGCTTTCTTT
cdr3_aa: CASSMRDLNTEAFF

j_call: TRBJ1-1
d_call: -
v_call: TRBV6-5
clone_size: -
cdr3_nt: TGTGCCAGCCTCAGGGATCACACTGAAGCTTTCTTT
cdr3_aa: CASLRDHTEAFF

j_call: TRBJ2-5
d_call: -
v_call: TRBV29-1
clone_size: few
cdr3_nt: TGCAGCGTTGGCGGGTCCGGGGGAAGAACGGGAGAGACCCAGTACTTC
cdr3_aa: CSVGGSGGRTGETQYF

j_call: TRBJ1-3
d_call: -
v_call: TRBV3-1/TRBV3-2
clone_size: -
cdr3_nt: TGTGCCAGCAGCCAGGCCCTTGGAAACACCATATATTTT
cdr3_aa: CASSQALGNTIYF

j_call: TRBJ1-2
d_call: -
v_call: TRBV28
clone_size: few
cdr3_nt: TGTGCCGTCTTGAGGCCCCAGGCCAGGGGAGTATATGGCTACACCTTC
cdr3_aa: CAVLRPQARGVYGYTF

j_call: TRBJ2-7
d_call: -
v_call: TRBV7-8
clone_size: -
cdr3_nt: TGTGCCAGCAGCCGAACTAGATACTACGAGCAGTACTTC
cdr3_aa: CASSRTRYYEQYF

j_call: TRBJ2-7
d_call: -
v_call: TRBV20-1
clone_size: -
cdr3_nt: TGCAGTGCAGTAGACTACGAGCAGTACTTC
cdr3_aa: CSAVDYEQYF

j_call: TRBJ2-3
d_call: -
v_call: TRBV5-1
clone_size: -
cdr3_nt: TGCGCCAGCAGCTTTAGCGGCACAGATACGCAGTATTTT
cdr3_aa: CASSFSGTDTQYF

j_call: TRBJ1-2
d_call: TRBD1
v_call: TRBV7-3
clone_size: -
cdr3_nt: TGTGCCAGCAGCCCACAGGGGGGTCAGAACTATGGCTACACCTTC
cdr3_aa: CASSPQGGQNYGYTF

j_call: TRBJ2-7
d_call: -
v_call: TRBV13
clone_size: -
cdr3_nt: TGTGCCAGCAGCTTACCCCGCGGAACAGGGTCCTACGAGCAGTACTTC
cdr3_aa: CASSLPRGTGSYEQYF

j_call: TRBJ1-2
d_call: TRBD1
v_call: TRBV28
clone_size: once
cdr3_nt: TGTGCCAGCAACACCGGGCAAAGGGGACAGGGGCGCGGCTACACCTTC
cdr3_aa: CASNTGQRGQGRGYTF

j_call: TRBJ2-7
d_call: -
v_call: TRBV3-1/TRBV3-2
clone_size: once
cdr3_nt: TGTGCCAGCAGCCAAGCTCCTAATTCCTACGAGCAGTACTTC
cdr3_aa: CASSQAPNSYEQYF

j_call: TRBJ2-6
d_call: TRBD1
v_call: TRBV9
clone_size: -
cdr3_nt: TGTGCCAGCAGCCCACAGGGGGCGCTAGCTGGGGCCAACGTCCTGACTTTC
cdr3_aa: CASSPQGALAGANVLTF

j_call: TRBJ2-1
d_call: TRBD2
v_call: TRBV5-1
clone_size: -
cdr3_nt: TGCGCCAGCAGCTTGGAGCTAGCGGGAGTCTCTGAGCAGTTCTTC
cdr3_aa: CASSLELAGVSEQFF

j_call: TRBJ2-5
d_call: TRBD2
v_call: TRBV18
clone_size: -
cdr3_nt: TGTGCCAGCTCCCCAGGACTAGCGGGAGTGCTGGAGACCCAGTACTTC
cdr3_aa: CASSPGLAGVLETQYF

j_call: TRBJ2-5
d_call: TRBD2
v_call: TRBV6-5
clone_size: -
cdr3_nt: TGTGCCAGCAGTAGGGGACTAGCGATGAAAGAGACCCAGTACTTC
cdr3_aa: CASSRGLAMKETQYF

j_call: TRBJ2-1
d_call: TRBD2
v_call: TRBV5-1
clone_size: -
cdr3_nt: TGCGCCAGCAGCTCCCCAACTAGCGGGAGTCCGCATGAGCAGTTCTTC
cdr3_aa: CASSSPTSGSPHEQFF

j_call: TRBJ1-2
d_call: -
v_call: TRBV5-8
clone_size: -
cdr3_nt: TGTGCCAGCAGCTTGGTGGGAGACGGCTATGGCTACACCTTC
cdr3_aa: CASSLVGDGYGYTF

j_call: TRBJ2-5
d_call: TRBD1
v_call: TRBV5-1
clone_size: -
cdr3_nt: TGCGCCAGCAGCTCCCAACGGACAGGGGTGCCCCTATACTTC
cdr3_aa: CASSSQRTGVPLYF

j_call: TRBJ1-4
d_call: -
v_call: TRBV10-3
clone_size: -
cdr3_nt: TGTGCCATCAGTCCTGGGGGCACTAATGAAAAACTGTTTTTT
cdr3_aa: CAISPGGTNEKLFF

j_call: TRBJ2-7
d_call: TRBD1
v_call: TRBV4-2
clone_size: -
cdr3_nt: TGTGCCAGCAGTCTGGTATCCGGGACAGGGGTAGGCTACGAGCAGTACTTC
cdr3_aa: CASSLVSGTGVGYEQYF

j_call: TRBJ2-1
d_call: -
v_call: TRBV28
clone_size: -
cdr3_nt: TGTGCCAGCAGCGCCTCCCGGCGGACAATCTACAATGAGCAGTTCTTC
cdr3_aa: CASSASRRTIYNEQFF

j_call: TRBJ1-1
d_call: -
v_call: TRBV19
clone_size: once
cdr3_nt: TGTGCCAGCGGAGGGCGGGAAAAAACTGAAGCTTTCTTT
cdr3_aa: CASGGREKTEAFF

j_call: TRBJ1-2
d_call: -
v_call: TRBV4-1
clone_size: -
cdr3_nt: TGCGCCAGCAGCCAAGATAACAGCATCTATGGCTACACCTTC
cdr3_aa: CASSQDNSIYGYTF

j_call: TRBJ2-7
d_call: TRBD1
v_call: TRBV24-1
clone_size: -
cdr3_nt: TGTGCCACCAGTGACCCTCGACAGGGGGGCCCCTACGAGCAGTACTTC
cdr3_aa: CATSDPRQGGPYEQYF

j_call: TRBJ1-4
d_call: TRBD1
v_call: TRBV15
clone_size: -
cdr3_nt: TGTGCCACCAGCAGACAGGGGGCGACTAATGAAAAACTGTTTTTT
cdr3_aa: CATSRQGATNEKLFF

j_call: TRBJ2-1
d_call: -
v_call: TRBV29-1
clone_size: -
cdr3_nt: TGCAGCGTTGAAACAACCTACAATGAGCAGTTCTTC
cdr3_aa: CSVETTYNEQFF

j_call: TRBJ1-2
d_call: -
v_call: TRBV11-3
clone_size: -
cdr3_nt: TGTGCCAGCGGGGACTGGGGCTACACCTTC
cdr3_aa: CASGDWGYTF

j_call: TRBJ2-5
d_call: -
v_call: TRBV7-2
clone_size: once
cdr3_nt: TGTGCCAGCAGCTTAGCGGGAGCGGGAGAGACCCAGTACTTC
cdr3_aa: CASSLAGAGETQYF

j_call: TRBJ1-2
d_call: TRBD1
v_call: TRBV3-1/TRBV3-2
clone_size: -
cdr3_nt: TGTGCCAGCAGCCAAGATACCGCAGGGGGGAATGGCTACACCTTC
cdr3_aa: CASSQDTAGGNGYTF

j_call: TRBJ2-2
d_call: -
v_call: TRBV11-2
clone_size: few
cdr3_nt: TGTGCCAGCAGCTCCAGGAACCGGGAGCTGTTTTTT
cdr3_aa: CASSSRNRELFF

j_call: TRBJ2-5
d_call: -
v_call: TRBV7-9
clone_size: -
cdr3_nt: TGTGCCAGCAGCTTAGGTGGGCTCAAGGTTTGGTCGAAAGAGACCCAGTACTTC
cdr3_aa: CASSLGGLKVWSKETQYF

j_call: TRBJ1-6
d_call: TRBD1
v_call: TRBV27
clone_size: -
cdr3_nt: TGTGCCAGCAGTCCACGACAGGGAAATTCACCCCTCCACTTT
cdr3_aa: CASSPRQGNSPLHF

j_call: TRBJ2-7
d_call: TRBD1
v_call: TRBV6-5
clone_size: -
cdr3_nt: TGTGCCAGCAGGGGACAGGGGGTTAGGTACGAGCAGTACTTC
cdr3_aa: CASRGQGVRYEQYF

j_call: TRBJ1-4
d_call: TRBD1
v_call: TRBV7-9
clone_size: -
cdr3_nt: TGTGCCAGCAGCTTAGGGACAGGAATTTCGGCGAATGAAAAACTGTTTTTT
cdr3_aa: CASSLGTGISANEKLFF

j_call: TRBJ2-7
d_call: TRBD2
v_call: TRBV4-2
clone_size: once
cdr3_nt: TGTGCCAGCAGCCCTTATTCGGGGGGGAGAGCTAGGGAGCAGTACTTC
cdr3_aa: CASSPYSGGRAREQYF